Here is one T cell receptor beta chain with its context. The V and J ends lost 5 bases and 8 bases, in that order; junction bases with no gene match: 7. The length of the CDR3 is 13 residues. Germline V gene sequence: CDR1 SGHTA, CDR2 FQGTGA. The data originate from a study of control samples from healthy donors and cancer patients. Only in-frame clones appear in the TCRdb table, and some are missing; sequencing was by immunoSEQ multiplex PCR. The top ten clones hold about 1.6% of a sample with about 220,000 clones, roughly 94% of them seen once. Sequencing was carried out using blood. This clonotype was sampled from a man aged 45-65 years in good health. The genes are TRBV7-3 and TRBJ1-2, with 8 bases that match TRBD1. Here the CDR3 reads CASSRDRLDGYTF. The DNA for the CDR3 is TGTGCCAGCAGCCGGGACAGGTTGGACGGCTACACCTTC.